This T cell receptor beta chain was recorded in a study of CD8 T cells in ankylosing spondylitis. MiXCR was run by TCRdb on the 5' RACE reads, yielding one entry per CDR3 protein. The sample lists about 260,000 distinct CDR3 sequences, 24% occurring once. This clonotype was picked up many times. The CDR3 has 13 amino acids. V lost 2 bases and J lost 7, with 11 bases in between. This chain links TRBV12-3 or TRBV12-4 with TRBJ1-2; D might be TRBD1 (6 bases). The sequenced sample was blood, either unsorted or a sorted T cell fraction (not recorded which). This TCR derives from a male donor with ankylosing spondylitis or in good health (not recorded which). The CDR3 loop is CASSLRDTRGYTF. CDR3 bases: TGTGCCAGCAGTTTACGGGACACACGTGGCTACACCTTC.